The rows below give T cell receptor beta chains drawn from one sample of a study of shared clonotypes between healthy human individuals. The method was immunoSEQ multiplex PCR; TCRdb's version includes in-frame clones alone and lacks a portion of them. The sample lists millions of clones, 85% to 95% occurring once. Sequenced input: naive CD4+ T cells sorted from blood. Receptor source: a man younger than 35 in good health. Both conserved end residues are part of each CDR3. D genes are given only for firm matches. Not every row has a clone size; where given, it reads once, few, many or a size class.

d_gene	v_gene	len	j_gene	abundance	CDR3nt	CDR3aa
NA	TRBV28	12	TRBJ1-4	NA	TGTGCGTCCGGGGACCGGGCGGAAAAACTGTTTTTT	CASGDRAEKLFF
NA	TRBV28	16	TRBJ1-2	NA	TGTGCCAGCACCCCCTTAGGCCGCCAGGGGATAGATGGCTACACCTTC	CASTPLGRQGIDGYTF
TRBD1	TRBV6-5	14	TRBJ1-6	NA	TGTGCCAGCAGACAGGGGTCTTCTAATTCACCCCTCCACTTT	CASRQGSSNSPLHF
NA	TRBV4-1	16	TRBJ1-3	NA	TGCGCCAGCAGCCAAGAGAGGGGAAGTGGCGGAAACACCATATATTTT	CASSQERGSGGNTIYF
NA	TRBV4-2	14	TRBJ2-5	NA	TGTGCCAGCAGCCCCACTTGGTCCGCCGAGACCCAGTACTTC	CASSPTWSAETQYF
TRBD1	TRBV6-5	14	TRBJ1-1	NA	TGTGCCAGCAGCCCGACAGGGGCGGTAGCTGAAGCTTTCTTT	CASSPTGAVAEAFF
TRBD2	TRBV4-3	16	TRBJ2-1	NA	TGCGCCAGCAGCCAGGTAGCGGGAGGTTCGTACAATGAGCAGTTCTTC	CASSQVAGGSYNEQFF
NA	TRBV6-5	15	TRBJ1-2	NA	TGTGCCAGCAGTTACTCGATTGAGGGAAACTATGGCTACACCTTC	CASSYSIEGNYGYTF
TRBD1	TRBV10-2	16	TRBJ1-1	NA	TGCGCCAGCTATATTACCGGACAGGGGTTGGGCACTGAAGCTTTCTTT	CASYITGQGLGTEAFF
NA	TRBV5-8	14	TRBJ1-1	NA	TGTGCCAGCAGCTACCAGGGTCTGAACACTGAAGCTTTCTTT	CASSYQGLNTEAFF
TRBD1	TRBV7-2	15	TRBJ2-1	NA	TGTGCCAGCAGCCCGTTACGGACAGGGAGCAATGAGCAGTTCTTC	CASSPLRTGSNEQFF
NA	TRBV19	14	TRBJ1-5	NA	TGTGCCAGTAGGGCAGACCTTAGCAATCAGCCCCAGCATTTT	CASRADLSNQPQHF
TRBD2	TRBV5-4	16	TRBJ2-1	NA	TGTGCCAGCAGCAGATCCCTAGCGGGAGGGTTGAATGAGCAGTTCTTC	CASSRSLAGGLNEQFF
NA	TRBV7-9	15	TRBJ2-5	NA	TGTGCCAGCAGCACCGGACAGTACTTCCAAGAGACCCAGTACTTC	CASSTGQYFQETQYF
NA	TRBV6-5	13	TRBJ1-5	NA	TGTGCCAGCAGTTACACGTGGGGGGAGCCCCAGCATTTT	CASSYTWGEPQHF
TRBD2	TRBV19	18	TRBJ2-2	NA	TGTGCCAGTAGTAGGCCGGGACTAGCGGGTACGAACACCGGGGAGCTGTTTTTT	CASSRPGLAGTNTGELFF
TRBD2	TRBV15	16	TRBJ2-7	NA	TGTGCCACCAGCAGAGGACTAGCGGGATCCTTTTACGAGCAGTACTTC	CATSRGLAGSFYEQYF
NA	TRBV25-1	12	TRBJ1-1	once	TGTGCCAGCAGCTGGGGGAACACTGAAGCTTTCTTT	CASSWGNTEAFF
NA	TRBV6-1	16	TRBJ1-3	NA	TGTGCCAGCAGTGAAGCGCGCTCGGCTTACGGAAACACCATATATTTT	CASSEARSAYGNTIYF
NA	TRBV28	15	TRBJ1-5	NA	TGTGCCAGCGGCGGGGGCAATTCGCGCAATCAGCCCCAGCATTTT	CASGGGNSRNQPQHF
TRBD1	TRBV6-1	15	TRBJ1-5	few	TGTGCCAGCAACGAAGGAGGGGGCGGCAATCAGCCCCAGCATTTT	CASNEGGGGNQPQHF
NA	TRBV19	11	TRBJ2-2	NA	TGTGCCAGTAGTGAGGGGGGGGAGCTGTTTTTT	CASSEGGELFF
NA	TRBV7-2	14	TRBJ2-1	NA	TGTGCCAGCAGCTTAGAGGCAGCTTACAATGAGCAGTTCTTC	CASSLEAAYNEQFF
TRBD2	TRBV2	15	TRBJ2-1	once	TGTGCCAGCAGTATAGGGACTAGCGGGAGGGGTGAGCAGTTCTTC	CASSIGTSGRGEQFF
NA	TRBV11-2	13	TRBJ2-1	NA	TGTGCCAGCAGCTTAACAGGCCAGAATGAGCAGTTCTTC	CASSLTGQNEQFF